The TCR beta chain described here comes from a study of human T cells and chemical hapten exposure. Study information: Patients had diphenylcyclopropenone applied to the scalp weekly throughout the approximately 26-week study. DPC 0.01% went on the upper back by patch test, with reading at 6 days.

Time point given: patch test 3, about 24 weeks after DPC sensitization. The treatment is: therapeutic diphenylcyclopropenone sensitization with weekly scalp DPC. Patients had alopecia, were aged 18 to 70, and were not pregnant. Study-wide results and limits: Once DPC sensitization occurred, TCRs above 1 in 1000 frequency showed no change.

MiXCR, run by TCRdb on the RACE reads, gives a single entry per CDR3 protein. The table includes 100,000 to 120,000 distinct CDR3 sequences, about 34% detected once. This CDR3 region has 14 residues. The germline gives CDR1 SNHLY, CDR2 FYNNEI. Trimming pared 1 base from V and 3 bases from J, leaving 9 bases between. This clonotype was detected only a few times. The antigen remains unidentified. This sequence was found in a man aged 35 to 55 with alopecia areata. Some clones in this sample may be carry-over from other donors' samples. The input for sequencing was whole blood, taken in connection with sensitization to the hapten diphenylcyclopropenone (DPC). The genes are TRBV2 and TRBJ1-1, with D maybe TRBD1 (5 bases). The CDR3 DNA reads TGTGCCAGCAGTGAAGAGGTGGGGGACACTGAAGCTTTCTTT. This codes for CASSEEVGDTEAFF.